This TCR beta chain emerged from a study of blood T cell repertoires in COVID-19. Clones were read by immunoSEQ multiplex PCR, and TCRdb kept only the in-frame ones, dropping some. Among 50,000 or so clones listed, 85% to 90% were seen once. The sample taken for sequencing was peripheral blood. The sequence came from a man aged 40-49 years with active COVID-19.

For the CDR3, the DNA is TGCAGCGTTGAGGGGGACATCGGCAATGAGCAGTTCTTC. Translating gives CSVEGDIGNEQFF. The rearrangement joins TRBV29-1 to TRBJ2-1; the D gene is possibly TRBD1 (6 bases). Trimming shortened V by 3 bases and J by 6 bases, and 12 bases separated the two germline ends. The CDR3 has 13 amino acids. CDR1 SQVTM and CDR2 ANQGSEA come from the germline V gene.